Below are 22 T cell receptor beta chains sequenced from a single sample in a study of blood T cells in healthy people across ages. Together with a sample-barcoded 5' primer, a J-beta primer mix was included in a second PCR lasting roughly 6 to 12 cycles. From the 5' RACE reads, TCRdb called clonotypes with MiXCR, one entry per CDR3 protein. The data hold about 970,000 distinct CDR3 sequences, with just over 50% observed a single time. The sequenced sample was blood. These receptors were obtained from a woman aged 55 to 70 in good health.

The V gene is TRBV15, the J gene TRBJ1-2; a weak D match, TRBD1 (6 bases). Germline assignment: CDR1 LNHNV and CDR2 YYDKDF (reference sequence). Trimming cost V 2 bases and J 5 bases, with 12 bases left between them. This CDR3 contains 14 residues. DNA of the CDR3: TGTGCCACCAGCAGAACAGGGCTTGAATATGGCTACACCTTC. Protein sequence: CATSRTGLEYGYTF.

In regard to this clonotype: The junction differs from germline at one of its ends, possibly a read error. V gene TRBV15 combines with J gene TRBJ2-1, with D tentatively TRBD1 (6 bases). Germline CDR1 reads LNHNV; CDR2 reads YYDKDF (reference sequence). The CDR3 sequence is 15 residues long. This CDR3 is CAASRDPDSAHEQFF. Written as DNA, the CDR3 is TGTGCCGCCAGCAGAGATCCGGACAGTGCACATGAGCAGTTCTTC. The full variable domain, its missing parts supplied by reference TRBV15 and TRBJ2-1, is DAMVIQNPRYQVTQFGKPVTLSCSQTLNHNVMYWYQQKSSQAPKLLFHYYDKDFNNEADTPDNFQSRRPNTSFCFLDIRSPGLGDTAMYLCAASRDPDSAHEQFFGPGTRLTVL.

This clonotype was recorded a few times. The chain carries TRBV28 and TRBJ2-7; D may be TRBD2 (5 bases). The germline V gene has CDR1 MDHEN and CDR2 SYDVKM. The CDR3 runs 16 residues. V lost 4 bases, J lost 2 bases, and 18 bases lay in between. This CDR3 reads CASSSPFAGRTYEQYF. In DNA form, the CDR3 reads TGTGCCAGCAGTTCGCCTTTCGCGGGCCGGACCTACGAGCAGTACTTC.

The chain has TRBV7-9 and TRBJ1-2, with a weak D call TRBD1 (5 bases). CDR3 length equals 16 residues. The V end was cut by 7 bases, the J end by 4 bases, with 22 bases between. Germline assignment: CDR1 SEHNR and CDR2 FQNEAQ (reference sequence). This chain's CDR3 is CASTPLGGVRPYGYTF. The CDR3 DNA reads as TGTGCCAGCACGCCCCTTGGGGGGGTGCGCCCCTATGGCTACACCTTC.

The chain uses TRBV29-1 and TRBJ2-1; 13 nucleotides line up with TRBD2. V gave up 1 base and J gave up 7 bases; unmatched junction bases: 4. In germline, CDR1 is SQVTM, CDR2 ANQGSEA. This CDR3 contains 15 residues. CDR3 DNA sequence: TGCAGCGTTGAAGTGGGACTAGCGGGACGGAATGAGCAGTTCTTC. It is translated as CSVEVGLAGRNEQFF.

The chain combines TRBV29-1 with TRBJ1-2; tentatively, D is TRBD1 (6 bases). With 7 bases removed from V and 6 bases from J, the gap between germline ends came to 18 bases. This CDR3 comprises 13 residues. Germline V gene sequence: CDR1 SQVTM, CDR2 ANQGSEA. CDR3 residues: CSGQEAGRDGYTF. Written as DNA, the CDR3 is TGCAGCGGACAGGAGGCAGGACGGGATGGCTACACCTTC.

V is TRBV5-1 and J is TRBJ2-1, with 8 bases matching TRBD2. Losses at the gene ends were 4 bases for V and 3 bases for J; bases not matched to a gene: 6. The CDR3 runs to 15 residues. Germline V gives CDR1 SGHRS, CDR2 YFSETQ. CDR3 residues: CASSNTGTSYNEQFF. CDR3 DNA: TGCGCCAGCAGCAACACCGGGACTAGCTACAATGAGCAGTTCTTC.

The chain joins TRBV27 to TRBJ2-3; 9 nucleotides line up with TRBD1. V was clipped by 7 bases and J by 0 bases; unmatched bases: 2. CDR3 length: 14 amino acids. The V gene's germline CDR1 is MNHEY and CDR2 SMNVEV (reference sequence). CDR3 bases: TGTGCCAGCAAGGACAGGGGCAGCACAGATACGCAGTATTTT. Residues: CASKDRGSTDTQYF.

CDR3 nucleotide sequence: TGTGCCAGTCGGGGGGGAAATAACTATGGCTACACCTTC. This sequence encodes CASRGGNNYGYTF. The chain has TRBV27 and TRBJ1-2; D is possibly TRBD1 (5 bases). The CDR3 is 13 residues long. Germline V gene data show CDR1 as MNHEY and CDR2 as SMNVEV (reference sequence). The germline V and J ends were trimmed by 9 bases and 1 base, with 12 bases remaining between them.

The rearrangement links TRBV4-1 to TRBJ2-4; 8 nucleotides agree with TRBD2. Near its end, the DNA agrees better with TRBJ2-7, so the J call may be wrong. Per germline, CDR1 MGHRA and CDR2 YSYEKL. CDR3 length: 17 amino acids. DNA for the CDR3: TGCGCCAGCAGCCAAGAGAGGGGACTAGGAATCCCCTACGAGCAGTACTTC. This codes for CASSQERGLGIPYEQYF.

This clonotype was seen only a few times. The chain carries TRBV2 and TRBJ1-5; no clear D gene. Germline V lookup: CDR1 SNHLY, CDR2 FYNNEI. Trimming stripped 3 bases from V and 0 bases from J, with 9 bases between. This CDR3 has 15 residues. CDR3 residues: CASSESPYSNQPQHF. CDR3 sequence (DNA): TGTGCCAGCAGTGAGAGCCCCTATAGCAATCAGCCCCAGCATTTT.

This sequence joins TRBV11-1 and TRBJ2-5, with D perhaps TRBD1 (5 bases). Trimming removed 1 base from V and 7 bases from J, with 13 bases in between. The germline CDR1 and CDR2 sequences are SGHAT and FQDESV (reference sequence). This CDR3 contains 14 residues. CDR3 in amino acids: CASSLGGRSGTQYF. For the CDR3, the DNA is TGTGCCAGCAGCTTAGGGGGCAGGTCGGGGACCCAGTACTTC.

This clonotype was counted a few times. The chain recombines TRBV6-6 with TRBJ2-7; unclear D gene. The germline V gene has CDR1 MNHNY and CDR2 SVGAGI (reference sequence). CDR3 length: 13 amino acids. The V end lost 9 bases, the J end lost 4 bases, and 16 bases lay between the germline ends. CDR3: CASRKGLDYEQYF. CDR3 coding DNA: TGTGCCAGTCGCAAGGGTCTTGATTACGAGCAGTACTTC.

This clonotype was picked up one time. The chain combines TRBV25-1 with TRBJ1-2; 7 bases line up with TRBD1. The junction had 10 bases not matched to a gene; V was cut back by 4 bases and J by 8 bases. Germline V gene sequence: CDR1 MGHDK, CDR2 SYGVNS. CDR3 length: 14 amino acids. The CDR3 is CASSGSGTAGGYTF. DNA of the CDR3: TGTGCCAGCAGTGGTTCCGGGACAGCAGGCGGCTACACCTTC.

This clonotype was counted only a few times. The chain recombines TRBV29-1 with TRBJ2-1, with 14 bases fitting TRBD2. The CDR3 totals 13 residues. V shed 4 bases, J shed 9 bases, and the junction held 2 bases outside the gene matches. The germline V gene has CDR1 SQVTM and CDR2 ANQGSEA. The CDR3 spells CSVGLAGGGEQFF. CDR3 nucleotide sequence: TGCAGCGTTGGACTAGCGGGAGGGGGTGAGCAGTTCTTC.

This clonotype was observed a handful of times. This chain connects TRBV7-2 to TRBJ2-5; tentatively, D is TRBD1 or TRBD2 (5 bases each). CDR3 length: 16 amino acids. Germline V gene sequence: CDR1 SGHTA, CDR2 FQGNSA. Deletions cut 5 bases from V and 0 bases from J, with 16 bases between. The CDR3 region has the DNA TGTGCCAGCAGCCGAGGGGCGGGTGGGTACCAAGAGACCCAGTACTTC. Its protein is CASSRGAGGYQETQYF.

V gene TRBV5-1 combines with J gene TRBJ1-2; TRBD1 is a possible D gene (6 bases). The CDR3 contains 14 residues. The germline gives CDR1 SGHRS, CDR2 YFSETQ. V dropped 2 bases and J dropped 6 bases, with 14 bases sitting between them. For the CDR3, the DNA is TGCGCCAGCAGCTTAGGGCCGGGGGCGCATGGCTACACCTTC. Its protein product is CASSLGPGAHGYTF.

This chain links TRBV20-1 with TRBJ1-1; 10 bases are shared with TRBD1. CDR1 is DFQATT, CDR2 SNEGSKA, per germline (reference sequence). V gave up 5 bases and J gave up 5 bases; unmatched junction bases: 8. This CDR3 has 14 amino acids. CDR3 DNA sequence: TGCAGTGCTCCATTGACAGGGGGCAGGACTGAAGCTTTCTTT. Protein sequence: CSAPLTGGRTEAFF.

V usage is TRBV4-1 and J usage is TRBJ1-1; D remains ambiguous. V lost 0 bases and J 1 base, leaving 9 bases between the germline ends. This CDR3 is built from 15 residues. CDR1 MGHRA and CDR2 YSYEKL come from the germline V gene. CDR3 sequence (DNA): TGCGCCAGCAGCCAAGATCTCGACAAGAACACTGAAGCTTTCTTT. Amino acids: CASSQDLDKNTEAFF.

The rearrangement joins TRBV7-3 to TRBJ2-7, with 12 bases aligning to TRBD2. TRBJ2-5 matches the DNA end more closely, so the J call is doubtful. The germline gives CDR1 SGHTA, CDR2 FQGTGA. The CDR3 spans 16 residues. The CDR3 DNA reads TGTGCCAGCAGCCTTTCTCCCCTAGCGGGAGGGGAGACCCAGTACTTC. Translation gives CASSLSPLAGGETQYF.

This clonotype has ten or more counts. The CDR3 here is CASSLGLAGMETQYF. CDR3 DNA sequence: TGTGCCAGCAGCTTAGGTCTAGCGGGAATGGAGACCCAGTACTTC. The V call is TRBV7-2, the J call TRBJ2-5; 9 bases match TRBD2. Germline V gene lookup returns CDR1 SGHTA and CDR2 FQGNSA. This CDR3 comprises 15 residues. V shed 1 base and J 5 bases; nucleotides not matched to a gene: 5.

This clonotype appeared once. This chain links TRBV3-1 with TRBJ2-1; D is unclear. CDR1 and CDR2 from the germline V gene are LGHDT and YNNKEL (reference sequence). The CDR3 is made up of 12 amino acids. V was shortened by 5 bases and J by 10 bases, with 12 bases between the two germline ends. CDR3 sequence (DNA): TGTGCCAGCAGCGTCGGGCCCCAAGAGCAGTTCTTC. Encoded protein: CASSVGPQEQFF.